Shown below are 26 T cell receptor beta chains from a single sample sequenced in a study of blood T cell repertoires in COVID-19. Measured with immunoSEQ multiplex PCR; TCRdb has only the in-frame clones, and not every one. The sample contains roughly 200,000 clones, about three quarters of which appear only once. The sequencing sample was made of peripheral blood. These receptors originate from a woman between 45 and 60 years old with active or convalescent COVID-19.

The chain combines TRBV27 with TRBJ1-1, with D uncertain. Germline V gene sequence: CDR1 MNHEY, CDR2 SMNVEV (reference sequence). Trimming stripped 2 bases from V and 8 bases from J, with 6 bases between. The length of the CDR3 is 11 residues. DNA of the CDR3: TGTGCCAGCAGTTTAGGTAGAGAAGCTTTCTTT. Its translation: CASSLGREAFF.

This rearrangement joins TRBV30 to TRBJ1-6; a weak D match, TRBD1 (5 bases). The length of the CDR3 is 13 residues. Trimming cost V 3 bases and J 7 bases, with 10 bases left between them. Germline V gives CDR1 GTSNPN, CDR2 SVGIG (reference sequence). The CDR3 DNA sequence: TGTGCCTGGAGACGGGACTGGAATTCACCCCTCCACTTT. Translated: CAWRRDWNSPLHF.

This clone was recorded at least ten times. The V gene is TRBV4-2, the J gene TRBJ2-7; possible D gene TRBD2, 5 bases. Per germline, CDR1 LGHNA and CDR2 YNFKEQ. Between the trimmed V and J ends, which lost 0 bases and 3 bases, there was a span of 12 bases. This CDR3 is built from 15 residues. CDR3 protein: CASSQDRKRGYEQYF. CDR3 nucleotide sequence: TGTGCCAGCAGCCAAGATCGGAAACGGGGCTACGAGCAGTACTTC.

CDR3 residues: CASIPTSGGAFEQFF. The CDR3 region has the DNA TGTGCCAGCATTCCTACTAGCGGGGGGGCTTTTGAGCAGTTCTTC. This sequence joins TRBV27 and TRBJ2-1; 13 nucleotides line up with TRBD2. The CDR3 totals 15 residues. Germline values: CDR1 MNHEY, CDR2 SMNVEV (reference sequence). V lost 7 bases and J lost 9; bases outside the gene matches: 9.

This clone was found a few times. The CDR3: CASSFGHRTGYTF. The CDR3 DNA is TGTGCCAGCAGTTTTGGTCACAGAACGGGCTACACCTTC. This sequence joins TRBV12-3 or TRBV12-4 and TRBJ1-2; D not certain. V lost 3 bases to trimming and J lost 8 bases, with 13 bases between them. The CDR3 covers 13 residues.

This chain connects TRBV9 to TRBJ2-2, with D maybe TRBD1 (6 bases). The CDR3 sequence is 15 residues long. Trimming removed 0 bases from V and 5 bases from J, with 11 bases in between. Germline CDR1 SGDLS, CDR2 YYNGEE. CDR3 nucleotides: TGTGCCAGCAGCGTAGGTGGACAGACGACCGGGGAGCTGTTTTTT. Its protein product is CASSVGGQTTGELFF.

This sequence joins TRBV5-1 and TRBJ2-5, with D perhaps TRBD2 (5 bases). The CDR3 is made up of 13 amino acids. The V end lost 0 bases, the J end lost 10 bases, and 13 bases lay between the germline ends. Germline V gives CDR1 SGHRS, CDR2 YFSETQ. The CDR3 DNA is TGCGCCAGCAGCTTGGATGGCCAGCGGTTCCAGTACTTC. Translated: CASSLDGQRFQYF. The full variable domain, rest sourced from reference TRBV5-1 and TRBJ2-5, is KAGVTQTPRYLIKTRGQQVTLSCSPISGHRSVSWYQQTPGQGLQFLFEYFSETQRNKGNFPGRFSGRQFSNSRSEMNVSTLELGDSALYLCASSLDGQRFQYFGPGTRLLVL.

The chain is built from TRBV18 and TRBJ1-3; D gene ambiguous. This CDR3 is built from 15 residues. V was cut by 1 base and J by 0 bases, with 7 bases left in between. Germline CDR1 is KGHSH and CDR2 is LQKENI. The CDR3 nucleotides read TGTGCCAGCTCACCACAGTCGGTCTCTGGAAACACCATATATTTT. Its protein product is CASSPQSVSGNTIYF.

The chain recombines TRBV11-2 with TRBJ2-1, with TRBD2 matching over 9 bases. The germline CDR1 and CDR2 sequences are SGHAT and FQNNGV. The CDR3 totals 16 residues. Trimming cost V 2 bases and J 4 bases; bases outside gene matches: 6. CDR3 loop: CASSLIARGGYNEQFF. CDR3 nucleotide sequence: TGTGCCAGCAGCTTAATCGCGCGGGGGGGTTACAATGAGCAGTTCTTC. The whole variable domain, remainder taken from reference TRBV11-2 and TRBJ2-1, is EAGVAQSPRYKIIEKRQSVAFWCNPISGHATLYWYQQILGQGPKLLIQFQNNGVVDDSQLPKDRFSAERLKGVDSTLKIQPAKLEDSAVYLCASSLIARGGYNEQFFGPGTRLTVL.

About this clone: One end of the junction fails to match germline, which may point to a read error. This chain connects TRBV6-6 to TRBJ1-2; possibly TRBD1 for D (6 bases). Germline V lookup: CDR1 MNHNY, CDR2 SVGAGI (reference sequence). The CDR3 has 16 residues. The CDR3 spells CASSYPPPGQQGDRLF. CDR3 in DNA: TGTGCCAGCAGTTATCCCCCCCCCGGACAGCAGGGCGATCGGCTCTTC.

The CDR3 nucleotides are TGCGCCAGCAGCTTGGAGGCAGGGCCCTACAATGAGCAGTTCTTC. It is translated as CASSLEAGPYNEQFF. V usage is TRBV5-1 and J usage is TRBJ2-1; the D gene is possibly TRBD1 (5 bases). Germline V gene lookup returns CDR1 SGHRS and CDR2 YFSETQ. V was pared by 0 bases and J by 2 bases, with 9 bases between. This CDR3 is built from 15 residues.

This rearrangement joins TRBV11-2 to TRBJ2-7; D ambiguous. Between the trimmed V and J ends, which lost 1 base and 0 bases, there was a span of 4 bases. This CDR3 is built from 13 residues. From germline, CDR1 is SGHAT and CDR2 FQNNGV. CDR3 DNA sequence: TGTGCCAGCAGCTTAGTGTACTCCTACGAGCAGTACTTC. It specifies CASSLVYSYEQYF.

This chain links TRBV30 with TRBJ1-1; D gene ambiguous. Germline V lookup: CDR1 GTSNPN, CDR2 SVGIG (reference sequence). V lost 2 bases to trimming and J lost 1 base, with 14 bases between them. This CDR3 region has 15 residues. In DNA, the CDR3 is TGTGCCTGGAGTCCAGGAACAGACAAGAACACTGAAGCTTTCTTT. Protein product: CAWSPGTDKNTEAFF.

This sequence joins TRBV19 and TRBJ1-2; D perhaps matches TRBD1 (5 bases). Germline V lookup: CDR1 LNHDA, CDR2 SQIVND (reference sequence). The CDR3 runs to 12 residues. The ends were cut back, 6 bases at V and 8 bases at J, with 13 bases in the middle. CDR3 sequence (DNA): TGTGCCAGTAGATGGGGCGGGGCCGGCTACACCTTC. Translation: CASRWGGAGYTF.

This clone appeared once. The V and J genes are TRBV5-1 and TRBJ2-3; 12 nucleotides agree with TRBD2. Germline V gene data show CDR1 as SGHRS and CDR2 as YFSETQ. The CDR3 is 16 residues long. After removal of 0 bases from V and 6 bases from J, the junction contained 5 bases not matched to a gene. As DNA, the CDR3 is TGCGCCAGCAGCTTGGGACTAGCGGGGGTTCCCGATACGCAGTATTTT. It is translated as CASSLGLAGVPDTQYF.

The chain joins TRBV28 to TRBJ1-6, with 8 positions matching TRBD1. The ends lost 3 bases at V and 10 bases at J; junction bases unmatched: 8. The CDR3 contains 15 residues. Germline V gives CDR1 MDHEN, CDR2 SYDVKM. This chain's CDR3 is CASSLSQGGGSPLHF. DNA for the CDR3: TGTGCCAGCAGTTTGTCACAGGGGGGAGGATCACCCCTCCACTTT.

This clone was observed a handful of times. The rearrangement links TRBV7-9 to TRBJ2-3; 9 bases line up with TRBD2. Trimming removed 8 bases from V and 4 bases from J; junction bases left unmatched: 10. Germline CDR1 SEHNR, CDR2 FQNEAQ (reference sequence). The CDR3 loop spans 15 amino acids. The CDR3 protein is CASRGGDYHADTQYF. The CDR3 DNA reads as TGTGCCAGCCGCGGGGGGGATTATCACGCAGATACGCAGTATTTT.

The chain employs TRBV7-9 and TRBJ2-3; TRBD2 is a possible D gene (6 bases). V lost 5 bases, J lost 2 bases, and 17 bases lay in between. CDR3 size: 16 residues. CDR1 SEHNR and CDR2 FQNEAQ come from the germline V gene (reference sequence). CDR3 loop: CASSRVGGRTTDTQYF. As DNA, the CDR3 is TGTGCCAGCAGCCGCGTAGGAGGGAGAACCACAGATACGCAGTATTTT.

The chain links TRBV5-1 to TRBJ2-3; 13 nucleotides align to TRBD2. CDR3 length equals 18 residues. Germline-derived CDR1 and CDR2 are SGHRS and YFSETQ. Unmatched junction bases numbered 7, after V lost 1 base and J lost 2 bases. The CDR3 spells CASSLTSGRAFPTDTQYF. The DNA for the CDR3 is TGCGCCAGCAGCTTGACTAGCGGGAGGGCCTTCCCCACAGATACGCAGTATTTT.

V usage is TRBV25-1 and J usage is TRBJ2-7; 12 bases fit TRBD2. CDR3 size: 16 residues. With 3 bases clipped from V and 5 bases from J, the junction kept 8 bases outside the gene matches. Germline V gene lookup returns CDR1 MGHDK and CDR2 SYGVNS. The DNA for the CDR3 is TGTGCCAGCAGTGACCAGACTAGCGGGAGAACCCACGAGCAGTACTTC. Translating it yields CASSDQTSGRTHEQYF.

J is TRBJ2-1 and V is TRBV18; 9 nucleotides line up with TRBD1. CDR3 length: 14 residues. Unmatched junction bases numbered 4, after V lost 3 bases and J lost 7 bases. Looked up from germline, CDR1 is KGHSH and CDR2 is LQKENI. The CDR3 loop reads CASSPTGTGNEQFF. The CDR3 DNA is TGTGCCAGCTCACCTACCGGGACAGGGAATGAGCAGTTCTTC.

This clone was counted between two and nine times. The V and J genes are TRBV7-9 and TRBJ2-2; D gene ambiguous. The CDR3 totals 16 residues. Germline CDR1 reads SEHNR; CDR2 reads FQNEAQ (reference sequence). Trimming removed 2 bases from V and 7 bases from J, with 17 bases in between. The CDR3 region is CASSLLTYRYLGELFF. CDR3 bases: TGTGCCAGCAGCTTACTCACGTACCGGTACCTCGGGGAGCTGTTTTTT.

The V call is TRBV6-5, the J call TRBJ1-1, with D tentatively TRBD1 (6 bases). Germline CDR1 MNHEY, CDR2 SVGAGI. This CDR3 is built from 15 residues. The V gene lost 5 bases and the J gene lost 2 bases, with 15 bases spanning the gap. Here the CDR3 DNA reads TGTGCCAGCAGTCGAACAGGGTTAGGAAACACTGAAGCTTTCTTT. Translation gives CASSRTGLGNTEAFF.

This clone occurred once. The chain recombines TRBV5-6 with TRBJ2-1, with 10 bases identical to TRBD2. CDR3 length: 15 amino acids. Germline values: CDR1 SGHDT, CDR2 YYEEEE. Unmatched junction bases numbered 7, after V lost 4 bases and J lost 6 bases. The CDR3 bases are TGTGCCAGCAGCCCGGTAGCGGGAGGCCCCAATGAGCAGTTCTTC. Translated: CASSPVAGGPNEQFF.

In this sample, this clone turned up a few times. V gene TRBV7-3 combines with J gene TRBJ2-2, with D perhaps TRBD1 (6 bases). The germline V gene has CDR1 SGHTA and CDR2 FQGTGA. CDR3 size: 18 residues. V was shortened by 1 base and J by 0 bases, with 15 bases between the two germline ends. CDR3 region: CASSLRMGAGANTGELFF. Here the CDR3 DNA reads TGTGCCAGCAGCTTAAGAATGGGGGCAGGAGCGAACACCGGGGAGCTGTTTTTT.

This CDR3 is CASSETRTTNEKLFF. The CDR3 bases are TGTGCCAGCAGCGAAACACGAACAACTAATGAAAAACTGTTTTTT. The chain joins TRBV2 to TRBJ1-4; unclear D gene. The CDR3 runs 15 residues. Germline V CDR1 and CDR2: SNHLY, FYNNEI. The V end lost 6 bases, the J end lost 0 bases, and 11 bases lay between the germline ends. The full variable domain, its missing parts supplied by reference TRBV2 and TRBJ1-4, is EPEVTQTPSHQVTQMGQEVILRCVPISNHLYFYWYRQILGQKVEFLVSFYNNEISEKSEIFDDQFSVERPDGSNFTLKIRSTKLEDSAMYFCASSETRTTNEKLFFGSGTQLSVL.